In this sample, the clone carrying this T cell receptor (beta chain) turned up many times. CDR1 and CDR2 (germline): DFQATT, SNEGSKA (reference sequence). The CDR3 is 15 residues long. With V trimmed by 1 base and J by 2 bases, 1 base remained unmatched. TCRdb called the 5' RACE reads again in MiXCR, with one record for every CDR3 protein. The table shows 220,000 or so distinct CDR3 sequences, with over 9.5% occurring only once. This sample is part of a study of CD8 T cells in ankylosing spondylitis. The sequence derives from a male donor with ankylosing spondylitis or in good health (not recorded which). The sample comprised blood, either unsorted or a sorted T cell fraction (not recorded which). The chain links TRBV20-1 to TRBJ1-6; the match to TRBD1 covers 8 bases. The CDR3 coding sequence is TGCAGTGCTAGAGCACAGGGGGCCTATAATTCACCCCTCCACTTT. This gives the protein CSARAQGAYNSPLHF.